Listed below are T cell receptor beta chains from one sample, sequenced in a study of OX40 agonist ivuxolimab in advanced cancers. Measured with immunoSEQ multiplex PCR; TCRdb has only the in-frame clones, and not every one. Among roughly 86,000 clones listed, roughly 90% were seen once. The source material was CD4+ or CD8+ T cells sorted from blood, sampled in a trial of the OX40 agonist ivuxolimab. The receptors shown here come from an adult with an advanced solid tumor such as melanoma, head and neck, liver or kidney cancer. Each CDR3 is given with its conserved first and last residue. Each record gives: D gene, J gene, V gene, clone size, CDR3 DNA, CDR3 protein. A D gene is named only where the DNA matches it firmly. Only part of the rows carry a size: once, few, many, or a class if the clone is expanded.

- TRBJ2-2 TRBV19 once TGTGCCAGTAGTCGATTCGGGGAGCTGTTTTTT CASSRFGELFF
- TRBJ2-7 TRBV28 - TGTGCCAGCAGTTTTGTCCCCAGAAACTACGAGCAGTACTTC CASSFVPRNYEQYF
- TRBJ1-1 TRBV5-5 - TGTGCCAGCAGCACCCTTGGTGGGGTTGGCGCTGAAGCTTTCTTT CASSTLGGVGAEAFF
TRBD1 TRBJ1-4 TRBV2 once TGTGCCAGCAGTGACCAGGGGGCAGGGGAAAAACTGTTTTTT CASSDQGAGEKLFF
TRBD2 TRBJ2-3 TRBV13 - TGTGCCAGCAGCATACTTAGCGGGAGCGGAGATACGCAGTATTTT CASSILSGSGDTQYF
- TRBJ2-7 TRBV7-2 - TGTGCCAGCAGTTTATACCTCGGCGAGCAGTACTTC CASSLYLGEQYF
- TRBJ2-5 TRBV2 - TGTGCCAGCAGTGAGCTGTACGGTGGGACCCAGTACTTC CASSELYGGTQYF
TRBD2 TRBJ2-5 TRBV27 - TGTGCCAGCAGTCCTATACTCCTCCGGGACTACAACCGTGAGACCCAGTACTTC CASSPILLRDYNRETQYF
- TRBJ2-7 TRBV7-2 - TGTGCCAGCTGCCCCGGGCGGGCCTCCTACGAGCAGTACTTC CASCPGRASYEQYF
TRBD2 TRBJ2-7 TRBV7-2 - TGTGCCAGCATGGCTAGCGGGGGCCCGGTCGAGCAGTACTTC CASMASGGPVEQYF
- TRBJ1-5 TRBV7-2 - TGTGCCAGCAGAGGGGAGGGCGCCAGTCAGCCCCAGCATTTT CASRGEGASQPQHF
TRBD1 TRBJ1-1 TRBV4-1 once TGCGCCAGCAGCCAAGATAATCTCGGACAGGGCTTCTTT CASSQDNLGQGFF
- TRBJ2-1 TRBV14 - TGTGCCAGCCGTGGGGACCGGAGCTCCAATGAGCAGTTCTTC CASRGDRSSNEQFF
TRBD2 TRBJ2-3 TRBV25-1 - TGTGCCAGCAGTAGGGGGGTGCGGGAGGTGCAGTATTTT CASSRGVREVQYF
- TRBJ1-2 TRBV2 - TGTGCCAGCAGTTCCCCCCGAGGAGACTATGGCTACACCTTC CASSSPRGDYGYTF
- TRBJ1-1 TRBV5-1 - TGCGCCAGCAGCCTGCGTACCAGTGGAATGAACACTGAAGCTTTCTTT CASSLRTSGMNTEAFF
- TRBJ2-5 TRBV7-2 - TGTGCCAGCAGCGGGGGTAGGTTGGAGACCCAGTACTTC CASSGGRLETQYF
TRBD1 TRBJ2-1 TRBV28 - TGTGCCAGCAGTTCGCAGGGGGTCTCGTACAATGAGCAGTTCTTC CASSSQGVSYNEQFF
- TRBJ1-5 TRBV11-2 - TGTGCCAGCAGCTTTGAGGTAGGGCCCCAGCATTTT CASSFEVGPQHF
TRBD2 TRBJ2-2 TRBV9 - TGTGCCAGCAGCGTCCTAGGCGGGAGAATGGCCGGGGAGCTGTTTTTT CASSVLGGRMAGELFF
TRBD1 TRBJ2-7 TRBV7-2 - TGTGCCAGCAGCCGGACAGGCCTGGAGCAGTACTTC CASSRTGLEQYF
- TRBJ1-5 TRBV6-6 once TGTGCCAGCAGCCCCCCGGGCACCTCCCAGCCCCAGCATTTT CASSPPGTSQPQHF
TRBD2 TRBJ2-3 TRBV5-1 - TGCGCCAGCAGCCTGATCGGGGGGAACACAGATACGCAGTATTTT CASSLIGGNTDTQYF
- TRBJ2-7 TRBV30 - TGTGCCTGGAGCCCCGACAGTTACGAGCAGTACTTC CAWSPDSYEQYF
TRBD1 TRBJ2-7 TRBV28 - TGTGCCAGCAGCACAGGGGTTACCTACGAGCAGTACTTC CASSTGVTYEQYF
- TRBJ2-3 TRBV6-5 - TGTGCCAGCAGTTACGGACGGGATACGCAGTATTTT CASSYGRDTQYF